The 18 T cell receptor beta chains reported below all come from one sample, sequenced in a study of shared clonotypes between healthy human individuals. The assay was immunoSEQ multiplex PCR, and TCRdb's table has in-frame clones only and misses some. The table lists about 960,000 clones, over 75% of them singletons, with about 1.5% in the top ten. The sequencing sample was made of memory CD4+ T cells sorted from blood. Subset described: CD45RA-negative fraction. These receptors all come from a man aged 18 to 30 in good health.

This clone appeared a single time. The chain couples TRBV28 to TRBJ1-1; D remains ambiguous. This CDR3 spans 12 amino acids. Germline assignment: CDR1 MDHEN and CDR2 SYDVKM. Trimming took 6 bases from V and 0 from J, leaving 5 bases between them. The CDR3 nucleotides read TGTGCCAGCAGACCACTGAACACTGAAGCTTTCTTT. Its translation is CASRPLNTEAFF.

This chain uses TRBV10-2 with TRBJ1-4, with 7 bases lining up with TRBD1. The CDR3 runs to 14 residues. Germline trimming cut 7 bases from V and 3 bases from J; bases unmatched to any gene: 5. Germline V lookup: CDR1 WSHSY, CDR2 SAAADI. The CDR3 sequence is CASTSGTANEKLFF. CDR3 DNA: TGCGCCAGCACCTCCGGGACAGCTAATGAAAAACTGTTTTTT.

This clone was found a few times. This chain connects TRBV5-1 to TRBJ2-2; tentatively, D is TRBD1 or TRBD2 (5 bases each). There are 13 residues in the CDR3. The germline gives CDR1 SGHRS, CDR2 YFSETQ. V dropped 6 bases and J dropped 7 bases, with 13 bases sitting between them. CDR3 region: CASIPAGGGELFF. The DNA for the CDR3 is TGCGCCAGCATTCCCGCTGGGGGCGGGGAGCTGTTTTTT.

The chain links TRBV6-1 to TRBJ1-2; D uncertain. V was pared by 1 base and J by 3 bases, with 9 bases between. The length of the CDR3 is 14 residues. The germline gives CDR1 MNHNS, CDR2 SASEGT. The CDR3 region is CASSEGGDYYGYTF. The CDR3 bases are TGTGCCAGCAGTGAAGGCGGGGATTACTATGGCTACACCTTC.

This clone showed up just once. A junction boundary mismatches the germline segment, possibly from a read error. The CDR3 coding sequence is TGTGCCAGCAGCATAATGGCGAGCTCCAGGGCCAAGGTGAACTTC. This gives the protein CASSIMASSRAKVNF. V usage is TRBV7-2 and J usage is TRBJ2-5, with D tentatively TRBD1 (5 bases). The CDR3 has 15 amino acids. Germline V gene sequence: CDR1 SGHTA, CDR2 FQGNSA.

The gene calls are TRBV6-1 and TRBJ2-1; a possible D gene is TRBD2 (5 bases). The V end lost 3 bases, the J end lost 6 bases, and 18 bases lay between the germline ends. The CDR3 length is 16 residues. Germline CDR1 MNHNS, CDR2 SASEGT. The CDR3 sequence is CASSDTTLSGGNEQFF. The CDR3 DNA reads TGTGCCAGCAGTGACACGACCCTCTCTGGAGGCAATGAGCAGTTCTTC.

In this sample, this clone turned up once. This chain connects TRBV6-6 to TRBJ1-2; D may be TRBD1 (6 bases). This CDR3 has 14 residues. Germline V gives CDR1 MNHNY, CDR2 SVGAGI (reference sequence). The V gene lost 7 bases and the J gene lost 3 bases, with 15 bases spanning the gap. DNA for the CDR3: TGTGCCAGCACCAACGTGGGGGGCGACTATGGCTACACCTTC. Residues: CASTNVGGDYGYTF.

The V gene is TRBV9, the J gene TRBJ2-3; 10 bases are a match to TRBD2. Germline assignment: CDR1 SGDLS and CDR2 YYNGEE. The J segment lost 6 bases and the V segment lost 6 bases, leaving 13 bases of the junction unmatched. The CDR3 covers 16 residues. The CDR3 spells CASTLGTASGSDTQYF. The CDR3, as DNA: TGTGCCAGCACCTTAGGTACGGCTAGCGGGAGCGATACGCAGTATTTT.

In its sample, this clone was seen once. The rearrangement joins TRBV4-1 to TRBJ2-1; D unclear. Germline CDR1 and CDR2: MGHRA and YSYEKL. Trimming removed 1 base at V and 0 bases at J, with 7 bases between. The CDR3 sequence is 15 residues long. CDR3 DNA sequence: TGCGCCAGCAGCCAAGGCCGTAGCTCCTACAATGAGCAGTTCTTC. This gives the protein CASSQGRSSYNEQFF.

The V and J genes are TRBV30 and TRBJ1-2, with D uncertain. Germline-derived CDR1 and CDR2 are GTSNPN and SVGIG (reference sequence). The CDR3 contains 16 residues. V was pared by 0 bases and J by 3 bases, with 17 bases between. Here the CDR3 reads CAWSVRVSGGDYGYTF. Here the CDR3 DNA reads TGTGCCTGGAGTGTACGAGTCTCGGGCGGAGACTATGGCTACACCTTC.

This clone was recorded once. This chain joins TRBV18 and TRBJ2-7, with 9 bases lining up with TRBD1. V lost 3 bases, J lost 3 bases, and 3 bases stayed unmatched. Germline V gene sequence: CDR1 KGHSH, CDR2 LQKENI. The CDR3 loop spans 14 amino acids. CDR3 amino acids: CASSPSTGGYEQYF. Written as DNA, the CDR3 is TGTGCCAGCTCACCCTCGACAGGGGGCTACGAGCAGTACTTC.

The chain couples TRBV19 to TRBJ2-7, with D uncertain. V gave up 5 bases and J gave up 5 bases, with 19 bases separating them. Germline CDR1 LNHDA, CDR2 SQIVND (reference sequence). The CDR3 is 15 amino acids. The CDR3 is CASSSAEGPLDEQYF. CDR3 nucleotides: TGTGCCAGTAGTTCCGCCGAAGGGCCCCTAGACGAGCAGTACTTC.

The chain combines TRBV5-1 with TRBJ1-4, with TRBD1 matching 7 bases. The CDR3 extends over 16 amino acids. With V trimmed by 5 bases and J by 4 bases, 11 bases remained unmatched. Germline CDR1 and CDR2: SGHRS and YFSETQ. CDR3 sequence reads: CASRAGTAAGNEKLFF. In DNA, the CDR3 is TGCGCCAGCAGAGCGGGGACAGCCGCTGGTAATGAAAAACTGTTTTTT.

The V call is TRBV5-5, the J call TRBJ1-1; D is undetermined. Per germline, CDR1 SGHKS and CDR2 YYEKEE (reference sequence). The CDR3 spans 12 residues. Trimming took off 0 bases at V and 6 bases at J, with 6 bases between the two ends. This chain's CDR3 is CASSLAVAEAFF. As DNA, the CDR3 is TGTGCCAGCAGCTTGGCGGTCGCTGAAGCTTTCTTT. Looking up the rest from reference TRBV5-5 and TRBJ1-1 gives the full variable domain: DAGVTQSPTHLIKTRGQQVTLRCSPISGHKSVSWYQQVLGQGPQFIFQYYEKEERGRGNFPDRFSARQFPNYSSELNVNALLLGDSALYLCASSLAVAEAFFGQGTRLTVV.

The chain has TRBV29-1 and TRBJ2-3, with unresolved D. Germline V gene data show CDR1 as SQVTM and CDR2 as ANQGSEA. The CDR3 consists of 12 residues. V was cut by 7 bases and J by 6 bases, with 14 bases left in between. The CDR3 nucleotides read TGCAGCGCCGAAGGCCTGTCCGATACGCAGTATTTT. Encoded protein: CSAEGLSDTQYF.

In its sample, this clone was seen once. J is TRBJ2-1 and V is TRBV6-1; tentatively, D is TRBD1 (5 bases). Germline V gives CDR1 MNHNS, CDR2 SASEGT. This CDR3 spans 13 amino acids. V lost 4 bases to trimming and J lost 6 bases, with 10 bases between them. CDR3: CASSAEGVNEQFF. The CDR3 DNA reads TGTGCCAGCAGTGCGGAAGGGGTCAATGAGCAGTTCTTC.

As regards this clone: Possible read error: a much larger clone is one base away. This sample includes further DNA sequences coding for the same CDR3. The CDR3: CASSSTGTYGYTF. In nucleotides, the CDR3 is TGTGCCAGCAGTTCGACAGGGACCTATGGCTACACCTTC. This chain connects TRBV27 to TRBJ1-2, with TRBD1 identical over 7 bases. Germline assignment: CDR1 MNHEY and CDR2 SMNVEV (reference sequence). The V and J ends lost 4 bases and 4 bases, in that order; junction bases with no gene match: 3. The length of the CDR3 is 13 residues.

This clone turned up a few times. The chain combines TRBV28 with TRBJ1-5; maybe TRBD1 (5 bases). The CDR3 totals 12 residues. The ends were cut back, 6 bases at V and 5 bases at J, with 8 bases in the middle. The germline V gene encodes CDR1 MDHEN and CDR2 SYDVKM. CDR3 sequence (DNA): TGTGCCAGCAGGTGGGGGGATCAGCCCCAGCATTTT. Encoded protein: CASRWGDQPQHF.